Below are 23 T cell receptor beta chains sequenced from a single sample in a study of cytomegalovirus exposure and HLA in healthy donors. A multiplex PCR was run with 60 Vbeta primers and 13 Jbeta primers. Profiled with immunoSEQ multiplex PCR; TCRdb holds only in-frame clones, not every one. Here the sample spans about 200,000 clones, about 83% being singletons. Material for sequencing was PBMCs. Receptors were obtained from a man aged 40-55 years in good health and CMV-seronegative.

The CDR3, as DNA: TGCAGCGTTGAAGAAAGCTTTCCTGAGCAGTTCTTC. It encodes CSVEESFPEQFF. The V call is TRBV29-1, the J call TRBJ2-1; D is unresolved. The CDR3 runs to 12 residues. CDR1 is SQVTM and CDR2 is ANQGSEA in the germline V gene. V was trimmed by 0 bases and J by 9 bases, leaving 9 bases between them.

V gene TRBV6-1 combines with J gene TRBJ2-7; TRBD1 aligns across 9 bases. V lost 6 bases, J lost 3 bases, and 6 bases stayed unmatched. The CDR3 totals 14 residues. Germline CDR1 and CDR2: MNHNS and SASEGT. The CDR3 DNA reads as TGTGCCAGCAGGGCTTCGACAGGGGGCTACGAGCAGTACTTC. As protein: CASRASTGGYEQYF.

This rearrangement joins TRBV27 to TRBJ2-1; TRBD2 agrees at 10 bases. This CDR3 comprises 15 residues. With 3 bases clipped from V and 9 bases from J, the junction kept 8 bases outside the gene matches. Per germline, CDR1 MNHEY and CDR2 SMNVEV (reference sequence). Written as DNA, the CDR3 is TGTGCCAGCAGTTTGGTAGCGGGGGGCCGCCCTGAGCAGTTCTTC. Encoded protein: CASSLVAGGRPEQFF.

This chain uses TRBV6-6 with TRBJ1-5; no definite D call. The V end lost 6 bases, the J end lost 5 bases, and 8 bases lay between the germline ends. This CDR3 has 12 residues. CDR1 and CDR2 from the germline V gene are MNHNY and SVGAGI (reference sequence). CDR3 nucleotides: TGTGCCAGCAGCTCCGGTTATCAGCCCCAGCATTTT. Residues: CASSSGYQPQHF.

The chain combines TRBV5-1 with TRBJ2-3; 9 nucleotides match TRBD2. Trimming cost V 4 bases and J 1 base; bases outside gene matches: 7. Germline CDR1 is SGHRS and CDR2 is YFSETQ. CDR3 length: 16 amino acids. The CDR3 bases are TGCGCCAGCAGCCTGAGGACTAGCGCTCGCACAGATACGCAGTATTTT. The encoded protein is CASSLRTSARTDTQYF.

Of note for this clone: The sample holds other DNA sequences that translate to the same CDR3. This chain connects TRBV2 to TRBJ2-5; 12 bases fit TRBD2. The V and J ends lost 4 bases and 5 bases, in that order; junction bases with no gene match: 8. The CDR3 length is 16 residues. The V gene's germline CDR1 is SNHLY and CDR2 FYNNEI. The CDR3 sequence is CASSGSSGGAVETQYF. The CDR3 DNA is TGTGCCAGCAGTGGCTCTAGCGGGGGGGCAGTGGAGACCCAGTACTTC.

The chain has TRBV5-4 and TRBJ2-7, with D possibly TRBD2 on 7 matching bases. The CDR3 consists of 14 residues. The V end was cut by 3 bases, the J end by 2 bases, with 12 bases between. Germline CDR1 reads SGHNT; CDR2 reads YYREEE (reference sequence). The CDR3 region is CASSSRGGPYEQYF. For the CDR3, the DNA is TGTGCCAGCAGCTCTAGGGGGGGGCCCTACGAGCAGTACTTC.

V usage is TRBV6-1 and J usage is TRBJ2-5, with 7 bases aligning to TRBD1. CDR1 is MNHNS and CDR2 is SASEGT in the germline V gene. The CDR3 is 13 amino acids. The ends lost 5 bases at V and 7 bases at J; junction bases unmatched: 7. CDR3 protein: CASSQDRVVTQYF. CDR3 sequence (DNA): TGTGCCAGCAGTCAAGACAGGGTGGTGACCCAGTACTTC.

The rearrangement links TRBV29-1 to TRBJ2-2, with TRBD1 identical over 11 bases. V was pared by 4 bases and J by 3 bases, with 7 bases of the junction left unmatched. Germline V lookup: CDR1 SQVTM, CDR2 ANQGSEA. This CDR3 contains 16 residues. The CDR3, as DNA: TGCAGCGTTGTCGGACAGGGGGCGGCATACACCGGGGAGCTGTTTTTT. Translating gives CSVVGQGAAYTGELFF.

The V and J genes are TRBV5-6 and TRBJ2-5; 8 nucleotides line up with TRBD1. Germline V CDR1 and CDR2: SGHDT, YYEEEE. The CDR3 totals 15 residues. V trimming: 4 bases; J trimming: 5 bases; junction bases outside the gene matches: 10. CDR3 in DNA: TGTGCCAGCAGCCGCCGGACAGGGACGGGGGAGACCCAGTACTTC. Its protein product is CASSRRTGTGETQYF.

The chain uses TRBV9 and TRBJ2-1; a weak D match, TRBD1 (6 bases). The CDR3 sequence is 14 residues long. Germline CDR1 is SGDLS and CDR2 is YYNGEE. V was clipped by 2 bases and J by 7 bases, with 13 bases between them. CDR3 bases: TGTGCCAGCAGCGTCGGGCAGGGGTGGAATGAGCAGTTCTTC. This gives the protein CASSVGQGWNEQFF.

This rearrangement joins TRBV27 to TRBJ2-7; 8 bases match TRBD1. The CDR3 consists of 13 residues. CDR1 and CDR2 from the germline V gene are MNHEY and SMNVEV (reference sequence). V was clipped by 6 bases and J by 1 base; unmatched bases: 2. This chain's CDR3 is CASRRDRSYEQYF. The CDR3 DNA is TGTGCCAGCAGGAGGGACAGGTCCTACGAGCAGTACTTC.

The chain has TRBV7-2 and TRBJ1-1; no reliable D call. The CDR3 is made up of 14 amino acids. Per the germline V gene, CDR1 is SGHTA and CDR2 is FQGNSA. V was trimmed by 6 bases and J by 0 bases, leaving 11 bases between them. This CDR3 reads CASSLVRMNTEAFF. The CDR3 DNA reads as TGTGCCAGCAGTTTGGTGAGGATGAACACTGAAGCTTTCTTT.

The CDR3 DNA sequence: TGTGCCATCAGTGAGTCGGGGGGGAATTCCTACGAGCAGTACTTC. Translated: CAISESGGNSYEQYF. The chain combines TRBV10-3 with TRBJ2-7; 7 bases agree with TRBD2. The CDR3 is made up of 15 amino acids. In germline, CDR1 is ENHRY, CDR2 SYGVKD. J gave up 1 base and V 0 bases, and 3 bases lay outside the gene matches.

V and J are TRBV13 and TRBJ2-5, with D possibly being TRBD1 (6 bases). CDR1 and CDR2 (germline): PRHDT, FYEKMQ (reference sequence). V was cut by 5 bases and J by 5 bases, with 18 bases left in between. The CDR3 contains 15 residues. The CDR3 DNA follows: TGTGCCAGCAGCCCCCGAGGGGCTAGGGGGGAGACCCAGTACTTC. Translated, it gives CASSPRGARGETQYF.

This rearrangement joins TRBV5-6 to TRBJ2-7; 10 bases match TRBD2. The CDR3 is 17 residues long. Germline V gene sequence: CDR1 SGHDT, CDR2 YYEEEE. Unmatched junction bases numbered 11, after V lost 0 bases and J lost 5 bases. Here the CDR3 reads CASSLGGLLAGADEQYF. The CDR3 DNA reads TGTGCCAGCAGCTTGGGGGGACTCCTAGCGGGAGCGGACGAGCAGTACTTC. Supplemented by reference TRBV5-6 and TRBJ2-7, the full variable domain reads DAGVTQSPTHLIKTRGQQVTLRCSPKSGHDTVSWYQQALGQGPQFIFQYYEEEERQRGNFPDRFSGHQFPNYSSELNVNALLLGDSALYLCASSLGGLLAGADEQYFGPGTRLTVT.

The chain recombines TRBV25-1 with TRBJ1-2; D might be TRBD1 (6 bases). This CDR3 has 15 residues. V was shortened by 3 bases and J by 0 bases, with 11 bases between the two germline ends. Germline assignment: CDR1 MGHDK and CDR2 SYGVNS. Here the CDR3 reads CASSESGAPNYGYTF. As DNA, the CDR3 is TGTGCCAGCAGTGAGTCAGGGGCTCCTAACTATGGCTACACCTTC.

CDR3 loop: CASSLIPSNEQFF. DNA for the CDR3: TGTGCCAGCAGCTTAATCCCTAGCAATGAGCAGTTCTTC. The J gene is TRBJ2-1, the V gene TRBV7-9; D is uncertain. V dropped 2 bases and J dropped 6 bases, with 8 bases sitting between them. The CDR3 sequence is 13 residues long. The germline V gene has CDR1 SEHNR and CDR2 FQNEAQ (reference sequence).

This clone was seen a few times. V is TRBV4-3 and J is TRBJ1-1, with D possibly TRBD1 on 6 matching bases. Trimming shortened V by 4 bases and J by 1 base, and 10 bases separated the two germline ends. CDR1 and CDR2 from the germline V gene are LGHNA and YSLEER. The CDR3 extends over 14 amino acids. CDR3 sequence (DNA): TGCGCCAGCAGCCCTGGGACACAGAACACTGAAGCTTTCTTT. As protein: CASSPGTQNTEAFF.

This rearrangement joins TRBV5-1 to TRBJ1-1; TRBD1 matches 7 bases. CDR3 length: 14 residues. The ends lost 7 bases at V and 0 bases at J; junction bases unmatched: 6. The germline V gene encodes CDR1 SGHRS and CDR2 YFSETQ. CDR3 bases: TGCGCCAGCGCCGACAGGGACATGAACACTGAAGCTTTCTTT. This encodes CASADRDMNTEAFF.

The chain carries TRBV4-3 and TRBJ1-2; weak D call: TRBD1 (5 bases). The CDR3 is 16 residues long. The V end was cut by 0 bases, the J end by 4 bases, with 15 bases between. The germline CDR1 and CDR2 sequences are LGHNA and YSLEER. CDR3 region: CASSQDAPTESYGYTF. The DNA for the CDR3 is TGCGCCAGCAGCCAAGATGCCCCGACAGAATCCTATGGCTACACCTTC.

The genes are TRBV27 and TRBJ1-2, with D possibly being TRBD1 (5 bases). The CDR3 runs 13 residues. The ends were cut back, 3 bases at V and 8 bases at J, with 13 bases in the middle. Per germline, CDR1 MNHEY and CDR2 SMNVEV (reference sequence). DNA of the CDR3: TGTGCCAGCAGTTTCGGCGGGGGGGGAGGCTACACCTTC. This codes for CASSFGGGGGYTF.

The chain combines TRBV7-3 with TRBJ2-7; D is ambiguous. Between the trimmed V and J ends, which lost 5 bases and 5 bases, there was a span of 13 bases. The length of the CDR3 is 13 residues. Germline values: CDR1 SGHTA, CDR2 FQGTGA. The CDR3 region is CASSRSIKDEQYF. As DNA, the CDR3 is TGTGCCAGCAGCCGGAGTATTAAAGACGAGCAGTACTTC.